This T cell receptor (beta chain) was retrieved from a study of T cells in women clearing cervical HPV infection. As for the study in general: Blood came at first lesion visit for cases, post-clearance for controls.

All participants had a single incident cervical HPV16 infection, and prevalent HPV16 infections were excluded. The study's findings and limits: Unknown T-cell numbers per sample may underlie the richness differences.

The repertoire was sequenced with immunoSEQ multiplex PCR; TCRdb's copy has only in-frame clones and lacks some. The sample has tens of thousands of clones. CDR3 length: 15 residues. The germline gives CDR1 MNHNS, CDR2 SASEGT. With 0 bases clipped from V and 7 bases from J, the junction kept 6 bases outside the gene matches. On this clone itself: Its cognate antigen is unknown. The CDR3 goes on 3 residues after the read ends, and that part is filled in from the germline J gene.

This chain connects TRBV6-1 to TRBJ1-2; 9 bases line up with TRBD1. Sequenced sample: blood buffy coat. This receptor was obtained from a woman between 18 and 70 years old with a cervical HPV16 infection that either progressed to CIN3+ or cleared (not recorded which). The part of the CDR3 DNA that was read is TGTGCCAGCAGTGAAGCGCTACAGGGGGCTGTTGGC. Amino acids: CASSEALQGAVG. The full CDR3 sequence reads CASSEALQGAVGYTF.